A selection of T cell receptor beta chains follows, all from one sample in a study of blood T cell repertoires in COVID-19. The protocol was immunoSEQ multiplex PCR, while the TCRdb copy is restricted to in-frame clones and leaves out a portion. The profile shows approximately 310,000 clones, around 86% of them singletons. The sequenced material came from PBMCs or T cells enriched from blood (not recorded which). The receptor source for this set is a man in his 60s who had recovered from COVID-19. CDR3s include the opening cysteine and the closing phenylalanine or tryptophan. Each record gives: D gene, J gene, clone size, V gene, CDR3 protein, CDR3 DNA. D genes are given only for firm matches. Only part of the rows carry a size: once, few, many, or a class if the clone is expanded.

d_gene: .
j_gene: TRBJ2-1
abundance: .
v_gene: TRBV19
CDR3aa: CASNQLQGERYNEQFF
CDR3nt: TGTGCCAGTAACCAGCTACAGGGTGAACGGTACAATGAGCAGTTCTTC

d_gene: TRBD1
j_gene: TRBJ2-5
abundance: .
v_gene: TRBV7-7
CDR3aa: CASSLNPGTVNQETQYF
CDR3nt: TGTGCTAGCAGCTTGAATCCCGGGACAGTTAACCAAGAGACCCAGTACTTC

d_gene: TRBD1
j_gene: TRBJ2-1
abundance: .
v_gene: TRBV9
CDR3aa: CASSLDRAYNEQFF
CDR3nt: TGTGCCAGCAGTCTCGACAGGGCCTACAATGAGCAGTTCTTC

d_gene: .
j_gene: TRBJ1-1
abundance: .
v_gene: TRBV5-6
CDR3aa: CASSSGLRGGTEAFF
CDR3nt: TGTGCCAGCAGCTCGGGACTCCGGGGGGGCACTGAAGCTTTCTTT

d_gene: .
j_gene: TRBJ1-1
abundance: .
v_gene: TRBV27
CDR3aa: CASSLDAAKGYTEAFF
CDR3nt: TGTGCCAGCAGTTTAGACGCCGCAAAGGGGTACACTGAAGCTTTCTTT

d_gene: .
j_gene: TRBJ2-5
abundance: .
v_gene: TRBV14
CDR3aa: CASSQGFRETQYF
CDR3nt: TGTGCCAGCAGCCAAGGTTTCAGAGAGACCCAGTACTTC

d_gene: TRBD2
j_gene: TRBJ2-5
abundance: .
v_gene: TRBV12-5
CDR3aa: CASGPGTSGRSGEETQYF
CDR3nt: TGTGCTAGTGGCCCGGGGACTAGCGGGAGGTCCGGGGAAGAGACCCAGTACTTC

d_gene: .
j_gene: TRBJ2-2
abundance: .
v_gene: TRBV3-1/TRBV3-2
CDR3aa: CASSQGRNTGELFF
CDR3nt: TGTGCTAGCAGCCAAGGCAGGAACACCGGGGAGCTGTTTTTT

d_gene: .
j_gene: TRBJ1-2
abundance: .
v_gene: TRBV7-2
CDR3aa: CASSLGPGENYGYTF
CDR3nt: TGTGCCAGCAGCTTGGGCCCCGGGGAAAACTATGGCTACACCTTC

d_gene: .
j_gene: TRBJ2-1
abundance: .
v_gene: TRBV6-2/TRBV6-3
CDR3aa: CASSTAYNEQFF
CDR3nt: TGTGCCAGCAGTACAGCCTACAATGAGCAGTTCTTC

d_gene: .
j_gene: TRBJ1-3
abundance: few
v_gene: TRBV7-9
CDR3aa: CASSPGHSGNTIYF
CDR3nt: TGTGCCAGCAGCCCCGGACACTCTGGAAACACCATATATTTT

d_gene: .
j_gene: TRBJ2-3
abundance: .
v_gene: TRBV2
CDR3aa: CASSLGSGVRVGRDTQYF
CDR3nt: TGTGCCAGCAGTCTCGGATCGGGGGTAAGGGTAGGAAGGGATACGCAGTATTTT

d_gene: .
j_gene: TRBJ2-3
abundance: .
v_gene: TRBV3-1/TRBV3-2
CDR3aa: CASSAIAPTDTQYF
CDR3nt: TGTGCCAGCAGCGCCATAGCGCCCACAGATACGCAGTATTTT

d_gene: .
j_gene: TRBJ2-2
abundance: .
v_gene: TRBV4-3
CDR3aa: CASSQALWSGTGELFF
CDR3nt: TGCGCCAGCAGCCAAGCGCTCTGGTCGGGAACCGGGGAGCTGTTTTTT

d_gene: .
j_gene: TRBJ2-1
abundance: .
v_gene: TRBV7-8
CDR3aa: CASTSGTPYNEQFF
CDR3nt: TGTGCCAGCACCTCAGGCACCCCTTACAATGAGCAGTTCTTC

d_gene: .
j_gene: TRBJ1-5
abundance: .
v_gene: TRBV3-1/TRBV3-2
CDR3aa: CASSPREGQPQHF
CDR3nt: TGTGCCAGCAGCCCCCGAGAGGGTCAGCCCCAGCATTTT

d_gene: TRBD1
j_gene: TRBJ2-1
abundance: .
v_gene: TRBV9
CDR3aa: CASSARQGIDNEQFF
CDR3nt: TGTGCCAGCAGCGCCCGACAGGGAATAGACAATGAGCAGTTCTTC

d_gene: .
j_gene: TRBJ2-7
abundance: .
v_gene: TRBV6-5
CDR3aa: CASSYGIPKGSEQYF
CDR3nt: TGTGCCAGCAGTTATGGAATTCCAAAAGGGAGCGAGCAGTACTTC

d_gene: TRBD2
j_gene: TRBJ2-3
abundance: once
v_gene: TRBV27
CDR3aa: CATQSGADTQYF
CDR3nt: TGTGCCACCCAGAGCGGGGCGGATACGCAGTATTTT

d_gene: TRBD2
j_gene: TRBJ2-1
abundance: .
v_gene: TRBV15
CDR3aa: CATSRDPGGEQFF
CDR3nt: TGTGCCACCAGCAGAGACCCGGGGGGTGAGCAGTTCTTC

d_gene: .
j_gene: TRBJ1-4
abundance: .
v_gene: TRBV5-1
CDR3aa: CASRLSTNEKLFF
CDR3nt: TGCGCCTCTCGACTGTCAACTAATGAAAAACTGTTTTTT

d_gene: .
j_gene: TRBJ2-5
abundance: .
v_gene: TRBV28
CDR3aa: CATSQGYETQYF
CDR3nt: TGTGCCACGTCACAGGGTTATGAGACCCAGTACTTC

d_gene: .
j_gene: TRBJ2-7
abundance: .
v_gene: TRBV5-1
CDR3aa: CASSRTRGTYEQYF
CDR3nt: TGCGCCAGCAGTCGAACCCGTGGCACCTACGAGCAGTACTTC

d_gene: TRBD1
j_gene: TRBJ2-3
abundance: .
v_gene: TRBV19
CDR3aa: CASSIDRDRGVTDTQYF
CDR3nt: TGTGCCAGTAGTATAGACCGGGACAGGGGAGTGACAGATACGCAGTATTTT

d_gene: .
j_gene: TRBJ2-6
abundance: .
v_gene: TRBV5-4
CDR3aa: CASSLTANVLTF
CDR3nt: TGTGCCAGCAGCTTAACAGCCAACGTCCTGACTTTC

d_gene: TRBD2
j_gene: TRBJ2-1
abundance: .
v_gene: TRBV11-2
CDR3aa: CASSLGREGHEQFF
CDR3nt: TGTGCCAGCAGCTTAGGGCGGGAGGGACATGAGCAGTTCTTC

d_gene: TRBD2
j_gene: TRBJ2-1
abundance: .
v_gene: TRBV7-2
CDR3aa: CASSLPRLAGGTNNEQFF
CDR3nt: TGTGCCAGCAGCTTACCCCGACTAGCGGGAGGTACAAACAATGAGCAGTTCTTC

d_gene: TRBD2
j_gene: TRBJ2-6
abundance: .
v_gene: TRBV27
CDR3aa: CASSPSTSGITSGANVLTF
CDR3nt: TGTGCCAGCAGTCCCTCGACTAGCGGCATAACGTCTGGGGCCAACGTCCTGACTTTC

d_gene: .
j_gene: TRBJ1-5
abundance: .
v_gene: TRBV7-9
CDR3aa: CASSRGNNQPQHF
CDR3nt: TGTGCCAGCAGTAGGGGGAACAATCAGCCCCAGCATTTT

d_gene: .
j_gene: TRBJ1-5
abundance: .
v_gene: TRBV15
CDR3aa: CATSRDRPAGQPQHF
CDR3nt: TGTGCCACCAGCAGAGATCGACCCGCAGGCCAGCCCCAGCATTTT

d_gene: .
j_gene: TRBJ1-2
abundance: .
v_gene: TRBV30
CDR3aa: CAWSPGDINYGYTF
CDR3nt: TGTGCCTGGAGTCCCGGGGACATCAACTATGGCTACACCTTC

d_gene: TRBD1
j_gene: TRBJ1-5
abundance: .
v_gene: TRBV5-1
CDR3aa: CASSPTGDQPQHF
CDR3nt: TGCGCCAGCAGCCCGACAGGGGATCAGCCCCAGCATTTT

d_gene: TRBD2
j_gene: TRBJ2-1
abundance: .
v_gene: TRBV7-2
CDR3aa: CASSLRTSEARNEQFF
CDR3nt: TGTGCCAGCAGCCTCCGGACTAGCGAGGCAAGGAATGAGCAGTTCTTC

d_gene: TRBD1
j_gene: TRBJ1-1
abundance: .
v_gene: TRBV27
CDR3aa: CASTSILFRDRNTEAFF
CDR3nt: TGTGCCAGCACGTCTATCCTATTCAGGGACAGGAACACTGAAGCTTTCTTT

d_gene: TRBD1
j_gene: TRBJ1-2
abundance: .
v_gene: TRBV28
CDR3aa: CASSYGQVYGYTF
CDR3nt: TGTGCCAGCAGTTACGGACAGGTTTACGGCTACACCTTC

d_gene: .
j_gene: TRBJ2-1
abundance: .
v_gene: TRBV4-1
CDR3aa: CASSQDQLVSYNEQFF
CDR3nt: TGCGCCAGCAGCCAAGATCAACTAGTATCCTACAATGAGCAGTTCTTC

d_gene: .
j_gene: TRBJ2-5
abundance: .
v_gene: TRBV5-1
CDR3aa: CASSLDPGTPGETQYF
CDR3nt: TGCGCCAGCAGCTTGGACCCCGGGACTCCGGGGGAGACCCAGTACTTC